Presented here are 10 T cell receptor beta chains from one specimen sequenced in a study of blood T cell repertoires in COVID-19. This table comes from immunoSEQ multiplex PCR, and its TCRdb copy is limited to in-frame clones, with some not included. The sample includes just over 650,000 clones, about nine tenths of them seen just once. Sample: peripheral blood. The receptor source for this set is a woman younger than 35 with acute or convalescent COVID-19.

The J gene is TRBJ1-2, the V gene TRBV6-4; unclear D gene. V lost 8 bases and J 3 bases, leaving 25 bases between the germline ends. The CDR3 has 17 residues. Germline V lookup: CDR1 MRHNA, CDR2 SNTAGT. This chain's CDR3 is CASVIQTPGFRYYGYTF. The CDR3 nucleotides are TGTGCCAGCGTAATCCAAACCCCCGGGTTTCGGTACTATGGCTACACCTTC.

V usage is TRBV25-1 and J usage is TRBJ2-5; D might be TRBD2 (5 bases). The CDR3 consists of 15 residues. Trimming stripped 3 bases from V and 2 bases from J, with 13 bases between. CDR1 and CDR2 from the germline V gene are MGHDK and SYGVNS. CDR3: CASSDQRLAQETQYF. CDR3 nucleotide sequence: TGTGCCAGCAGTGACCAACGGCTAGCTCAAGAGACCCAGTACTTC.

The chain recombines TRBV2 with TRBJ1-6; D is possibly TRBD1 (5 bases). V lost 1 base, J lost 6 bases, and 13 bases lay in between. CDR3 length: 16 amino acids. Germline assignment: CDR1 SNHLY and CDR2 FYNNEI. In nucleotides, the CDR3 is TGTGCCAGCAGTGAAGACCGGACAAACCTTAATTCACCCCTCCACTTT. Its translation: CASSEDRTNLNSPLHF.

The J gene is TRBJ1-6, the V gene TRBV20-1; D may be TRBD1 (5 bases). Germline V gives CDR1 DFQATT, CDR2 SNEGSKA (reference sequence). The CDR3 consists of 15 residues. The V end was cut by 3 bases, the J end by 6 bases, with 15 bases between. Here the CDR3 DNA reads TGCAGTGCTAGTGTAGGGCTTAGGGGTAATTCACCCCTCCACTTT. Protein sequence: CSASVGLRGNSPLHF.

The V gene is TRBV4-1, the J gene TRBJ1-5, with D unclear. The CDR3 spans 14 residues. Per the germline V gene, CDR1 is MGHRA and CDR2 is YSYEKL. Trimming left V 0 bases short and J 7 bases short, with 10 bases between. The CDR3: CASSQDWWAQPQHF. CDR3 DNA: TGCGCCAGCAGCCAAGATTGGTGGGCCCAGCCCCAGCATTTT.

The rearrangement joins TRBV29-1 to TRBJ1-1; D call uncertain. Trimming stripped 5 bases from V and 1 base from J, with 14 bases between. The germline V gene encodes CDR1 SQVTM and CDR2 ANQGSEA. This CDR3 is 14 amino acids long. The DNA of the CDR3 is TGCAGCGTTCACCCAAGAGGCAAGAACACTGAAGCTTTCTTT. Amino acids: CSVHPRGKNTEAFF.

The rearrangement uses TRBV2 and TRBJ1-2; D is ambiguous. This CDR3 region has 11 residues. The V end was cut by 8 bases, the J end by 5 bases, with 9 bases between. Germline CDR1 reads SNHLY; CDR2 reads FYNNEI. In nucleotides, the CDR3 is TGTGCCAGCTCGGTCGGGTATGGCTACACCTTC. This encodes CASSVGYGYTF.

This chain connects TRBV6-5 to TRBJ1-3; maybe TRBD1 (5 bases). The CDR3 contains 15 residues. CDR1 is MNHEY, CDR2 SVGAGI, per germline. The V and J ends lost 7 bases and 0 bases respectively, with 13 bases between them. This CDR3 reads CASTRTLSSGNTIYF. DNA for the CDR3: TGTGCCAGCACCCGGACATTGAGCTCTGGAAACACCATATATTTT.

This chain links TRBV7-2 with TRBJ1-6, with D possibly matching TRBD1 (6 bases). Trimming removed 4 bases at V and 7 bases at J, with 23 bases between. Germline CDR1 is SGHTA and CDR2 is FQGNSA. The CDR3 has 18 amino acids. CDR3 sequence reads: CASSSPWAMTGRNSPLHF. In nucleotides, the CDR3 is TGTGCCAGCAGCTCCCCCTGGGCCATGACAGGCCGAAATTCACCCCTCCACTTT.

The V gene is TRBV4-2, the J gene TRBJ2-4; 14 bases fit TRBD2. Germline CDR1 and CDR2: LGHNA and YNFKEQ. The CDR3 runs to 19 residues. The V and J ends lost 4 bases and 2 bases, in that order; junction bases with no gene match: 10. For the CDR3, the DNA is TGTGCCAGCAGCCCCTCTGGACTAGCGGGGGGAACAACCAAAAACATTCAGTACTTC. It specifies CASSPSGLAGGTTKNIQYF.